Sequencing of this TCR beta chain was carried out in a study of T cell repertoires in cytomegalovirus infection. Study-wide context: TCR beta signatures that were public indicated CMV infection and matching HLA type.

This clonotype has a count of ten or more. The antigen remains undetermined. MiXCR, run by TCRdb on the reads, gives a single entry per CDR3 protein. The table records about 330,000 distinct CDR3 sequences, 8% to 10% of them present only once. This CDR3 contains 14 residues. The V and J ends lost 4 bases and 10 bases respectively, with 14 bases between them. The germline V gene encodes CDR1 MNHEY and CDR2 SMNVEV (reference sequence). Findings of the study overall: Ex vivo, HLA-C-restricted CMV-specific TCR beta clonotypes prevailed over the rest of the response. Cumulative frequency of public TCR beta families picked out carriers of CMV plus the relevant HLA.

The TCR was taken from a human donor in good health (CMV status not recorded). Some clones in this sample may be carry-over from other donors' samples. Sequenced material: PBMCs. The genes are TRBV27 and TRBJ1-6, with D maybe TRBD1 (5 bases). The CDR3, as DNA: TGTGCCAGCAGTTCTCTAGGGGCTGGATCACCCCTCCACTTT. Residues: CASSSLGAGSPLHF.